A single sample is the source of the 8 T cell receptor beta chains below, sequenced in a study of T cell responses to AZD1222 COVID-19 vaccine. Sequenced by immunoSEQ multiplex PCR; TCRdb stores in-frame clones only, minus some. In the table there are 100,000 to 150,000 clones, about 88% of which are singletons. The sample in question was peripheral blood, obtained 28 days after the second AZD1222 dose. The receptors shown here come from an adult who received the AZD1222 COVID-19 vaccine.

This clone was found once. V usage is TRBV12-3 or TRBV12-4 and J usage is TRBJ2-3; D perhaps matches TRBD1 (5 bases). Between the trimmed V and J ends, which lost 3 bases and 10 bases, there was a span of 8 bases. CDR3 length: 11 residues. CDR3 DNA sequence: TGTGCCAGCAGTTTCAAAGGGGCGCAGTATTTT. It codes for CASSFKGAQYF.

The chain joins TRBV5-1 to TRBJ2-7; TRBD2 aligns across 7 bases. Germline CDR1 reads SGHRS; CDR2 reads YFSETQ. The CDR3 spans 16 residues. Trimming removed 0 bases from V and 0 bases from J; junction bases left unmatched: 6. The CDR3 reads CASSLVFPSGSYEQYF. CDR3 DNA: TGCGCCAGCAGCTTGGTGTTCCCTAGCGGCTCCTACGAGCAGTACTTC. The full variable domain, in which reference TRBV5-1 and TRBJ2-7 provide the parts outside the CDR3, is KAGVTQTPRYLIKTRGQQVTLSCSPISGHRSVSWYQQTPGQGLQFLFEYFSETQRNKGNFPGRFSGRQFSNSRSEMNVSTLELGDSALYLCASSLVFPSGSYEQYFGPGTRLTVT.

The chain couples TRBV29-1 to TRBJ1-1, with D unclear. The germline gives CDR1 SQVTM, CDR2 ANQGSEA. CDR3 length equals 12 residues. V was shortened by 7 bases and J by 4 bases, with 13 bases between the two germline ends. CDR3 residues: CSGVTPRTEAFF. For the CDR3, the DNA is TGCAGCGGGGTGACCCCCCGCACTGAAGCTTTCTTT.

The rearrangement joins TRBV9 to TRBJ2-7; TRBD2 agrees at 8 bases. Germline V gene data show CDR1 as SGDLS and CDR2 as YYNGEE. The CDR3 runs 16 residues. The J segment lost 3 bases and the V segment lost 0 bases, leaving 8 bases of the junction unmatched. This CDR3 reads CASSVGSPLAGYEQYF. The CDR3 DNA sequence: TGTGCCAGCAGCGTAGGTTCGCCGCTAGCGGGCTACGAGCAGTACTTC.

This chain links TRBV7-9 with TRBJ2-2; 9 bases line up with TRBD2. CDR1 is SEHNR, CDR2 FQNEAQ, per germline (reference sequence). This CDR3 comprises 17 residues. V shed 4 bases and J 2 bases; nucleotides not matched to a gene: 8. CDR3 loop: CASSSKAGGLNTGELFF. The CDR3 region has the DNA TGTGCCAGCAGCTCGAAAGCGGGGGGACTAAACACCGGGGAGCTGTTTTTT.

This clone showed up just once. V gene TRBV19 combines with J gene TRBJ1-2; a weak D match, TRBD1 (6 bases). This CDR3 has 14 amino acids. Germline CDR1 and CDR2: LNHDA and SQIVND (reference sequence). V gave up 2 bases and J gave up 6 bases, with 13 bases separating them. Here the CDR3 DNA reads TGTGCCAGTAGTATAAAGTTGGCAGGGGATGGCTACACCTTC. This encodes CASSIKLAGDGYTF.

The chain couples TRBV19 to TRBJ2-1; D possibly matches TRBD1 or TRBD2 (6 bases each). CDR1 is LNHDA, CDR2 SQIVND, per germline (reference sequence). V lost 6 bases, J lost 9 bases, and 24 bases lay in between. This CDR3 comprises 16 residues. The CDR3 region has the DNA TGTGCCAGTAGCCAAGACAGGCGCCTCGTGGGGGGTGAGCAGTTCTTC. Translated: CASSQDRRLVGGEQFF.

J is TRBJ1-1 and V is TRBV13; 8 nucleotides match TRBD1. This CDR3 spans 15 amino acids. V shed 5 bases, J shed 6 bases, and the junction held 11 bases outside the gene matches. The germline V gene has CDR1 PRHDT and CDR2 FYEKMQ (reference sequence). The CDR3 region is CASSPWGRGRPEAFF. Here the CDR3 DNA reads TGTGCCAGCAGCCCCTGGGGCAGGGGGCGCCCTGAAGCTTTCTTT.